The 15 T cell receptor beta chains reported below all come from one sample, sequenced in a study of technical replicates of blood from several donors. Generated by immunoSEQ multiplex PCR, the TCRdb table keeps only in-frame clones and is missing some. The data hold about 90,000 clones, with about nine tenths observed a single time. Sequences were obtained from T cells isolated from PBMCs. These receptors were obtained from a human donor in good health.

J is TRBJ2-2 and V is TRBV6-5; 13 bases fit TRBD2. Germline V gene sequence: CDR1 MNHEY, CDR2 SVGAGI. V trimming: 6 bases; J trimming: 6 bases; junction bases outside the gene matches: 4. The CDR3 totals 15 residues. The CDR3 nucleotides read TGTGCCAGCAGGACTAGCGGGGGGAGCGCCGGGGAGCTGTTTTTT. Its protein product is CASRTSGGSAGELFF.

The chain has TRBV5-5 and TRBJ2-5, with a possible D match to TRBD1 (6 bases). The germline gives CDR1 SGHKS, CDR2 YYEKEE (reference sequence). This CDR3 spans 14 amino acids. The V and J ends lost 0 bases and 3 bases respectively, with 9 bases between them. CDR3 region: CASSLGGHEETQYF. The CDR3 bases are TGTGCCAGCAGCTTGGGGGGACACGAAGAGACCCAGTACTTC.

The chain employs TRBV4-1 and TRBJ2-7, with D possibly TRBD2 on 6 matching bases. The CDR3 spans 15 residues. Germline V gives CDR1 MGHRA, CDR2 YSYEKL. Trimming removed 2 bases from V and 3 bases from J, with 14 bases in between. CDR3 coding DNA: TGCGCCAGCAGCCAACACGGCGGGACGGACTACGAGCAGTACTTC. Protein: CASSQHGGTDYEQYF.

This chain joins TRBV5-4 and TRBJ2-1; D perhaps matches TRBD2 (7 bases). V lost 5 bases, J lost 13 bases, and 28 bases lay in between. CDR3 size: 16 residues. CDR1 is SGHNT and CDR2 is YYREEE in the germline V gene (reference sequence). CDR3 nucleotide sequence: TGTGCCAGCAGAGACTTTTCTGGGCTCGGCGGGGGCTCACAGTTCTTC. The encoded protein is CASRDFSGLGGGSQFF. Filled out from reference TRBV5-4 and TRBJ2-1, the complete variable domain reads ETGVTQSPTHLIKTRGQQVTLRCSSQSGHNTVSWYQQALGQGPQFIFQYYREEENGRGNFPPRFSGLQFPNYSSELNVNALELDDSALYLCASRDFSGLGGGSQFFGPGTRLTVL.

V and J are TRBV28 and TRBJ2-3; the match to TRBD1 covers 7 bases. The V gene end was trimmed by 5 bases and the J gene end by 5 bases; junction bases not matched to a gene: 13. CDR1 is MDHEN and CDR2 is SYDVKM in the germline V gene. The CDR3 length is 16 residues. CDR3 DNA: TGTGCCAGCAGTACGCCCGGGACAGAAAAGAGAGATACGCAGTATTTT. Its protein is CASSTPGTEKRDTQYF.

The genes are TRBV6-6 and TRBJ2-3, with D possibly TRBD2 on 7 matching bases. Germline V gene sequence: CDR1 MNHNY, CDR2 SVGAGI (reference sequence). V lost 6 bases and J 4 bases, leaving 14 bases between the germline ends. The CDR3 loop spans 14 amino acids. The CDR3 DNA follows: TGTGCCAGCAGCGGGTGGGGGGGCGCAGATACGCAGTATTTT. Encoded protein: CASSGWGGADTQYF.

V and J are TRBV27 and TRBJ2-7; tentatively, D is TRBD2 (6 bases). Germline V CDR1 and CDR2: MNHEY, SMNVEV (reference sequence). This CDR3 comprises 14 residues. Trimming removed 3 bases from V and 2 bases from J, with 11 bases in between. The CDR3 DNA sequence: TGTGCCAGCAGTTTCCGGGACTCAACCTACGAGCAGTACTTC. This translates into CASSFRDSTYEQYF.

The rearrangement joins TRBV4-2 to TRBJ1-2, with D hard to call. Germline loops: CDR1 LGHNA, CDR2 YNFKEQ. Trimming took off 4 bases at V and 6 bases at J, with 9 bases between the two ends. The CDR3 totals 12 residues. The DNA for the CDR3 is TGTGCCAGCAGCCCGGGGAGGGATGGCTACACCTTC. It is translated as CASSPGRDGYTF.

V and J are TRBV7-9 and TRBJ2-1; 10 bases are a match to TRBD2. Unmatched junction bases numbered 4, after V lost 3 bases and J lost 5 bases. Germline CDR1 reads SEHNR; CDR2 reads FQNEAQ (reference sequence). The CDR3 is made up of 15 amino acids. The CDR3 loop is CASSFGAGGHNEQFF. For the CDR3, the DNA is TGTGCCAGCAGCTTCGGAGCGGGGGGGCACAATGAGCAGTTCTTC.

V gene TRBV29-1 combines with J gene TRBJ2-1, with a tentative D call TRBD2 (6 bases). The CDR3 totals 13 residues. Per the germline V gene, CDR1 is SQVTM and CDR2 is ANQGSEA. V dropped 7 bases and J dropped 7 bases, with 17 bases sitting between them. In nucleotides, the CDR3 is TGCAGCGCCGGATATCAGGCGGGGAATGAGCAGTTCTTC. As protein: CSAGYQAGNEQFF.

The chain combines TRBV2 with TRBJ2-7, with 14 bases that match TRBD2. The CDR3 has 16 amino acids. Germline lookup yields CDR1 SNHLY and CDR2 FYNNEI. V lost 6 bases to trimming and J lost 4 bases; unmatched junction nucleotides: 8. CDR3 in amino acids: CASSSARTSGGYEQYF. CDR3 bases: TGTGCCAGCAGCAGCGCTCGGACTAGCGGGGGGTACGAGCAGTACTTC.

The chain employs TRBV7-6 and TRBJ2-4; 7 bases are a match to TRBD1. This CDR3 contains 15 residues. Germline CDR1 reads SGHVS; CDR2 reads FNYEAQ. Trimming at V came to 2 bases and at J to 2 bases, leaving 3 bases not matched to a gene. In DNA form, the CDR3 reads TGTGCCAGCAGCTTAACAGGGGCGACCAAAAACATTCAGTACTTC. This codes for CASSLTGATKNIQYF.

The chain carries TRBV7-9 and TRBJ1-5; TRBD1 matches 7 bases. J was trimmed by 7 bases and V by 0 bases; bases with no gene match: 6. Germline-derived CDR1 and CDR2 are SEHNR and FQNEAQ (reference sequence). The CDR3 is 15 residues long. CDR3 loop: CASSLADRLGQPQHF. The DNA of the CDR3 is TGTGCCAGCAGCTTAGCGGACAGGCTTGGACAGCCCCAGCATTTT.

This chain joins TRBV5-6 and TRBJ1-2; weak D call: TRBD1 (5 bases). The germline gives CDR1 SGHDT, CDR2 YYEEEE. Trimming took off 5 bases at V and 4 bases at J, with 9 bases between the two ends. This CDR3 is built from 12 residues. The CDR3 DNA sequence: TGTGCCAGCAGGGGGCAGCTCTATGGCTACACCTTC. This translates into CASRGQLYGYTF. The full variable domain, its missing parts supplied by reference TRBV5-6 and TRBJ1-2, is DAGVTQSPTHLIKTRGQQVTLRCSPKSGHDTVSWYQQALGQGPQFIFQYYEEEERQRGNFPDRFSGHQFPNYSSELNVNALLLGDSALYLCASRGQLYGYTFGSGTRLTVV.

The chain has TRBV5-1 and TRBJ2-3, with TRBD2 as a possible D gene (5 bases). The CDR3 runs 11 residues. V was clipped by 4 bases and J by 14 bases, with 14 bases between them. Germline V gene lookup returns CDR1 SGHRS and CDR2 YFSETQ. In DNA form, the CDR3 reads TGCGCCAGCAGCCACGGGGATCAGTGGTATTTT. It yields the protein CASSHGDQWYF.